Below, 28 T cell receptor beta chains from the same sample are listed, as sequenced in a study of read filtering for tumor transcriptome and immune sequencing (dated by TCRdb to 2020 to 2021). Sequencing instrument: Illumina HiSeq 4000. Starting from 400 ng RNA, TCR libraries were constructed with the Immunoverse kit using molecular barcoded adaptors that cover the alpha/delta and beta/gamma chains. TCRdb reworked the public reads: Q25 trimming with fastp, MiXCR clone assembly, productive beta chains retained. Each CDR3 protein gets just one entry, which takes the most common genes and DNA from the rows behind it. This sample lists around 65,000 distinct CDR3 sequences; approximately 19% were detected once. The ten largest account for over 11% of the sample. What was sequenced was a population of CD138-negative cells sorted from bone marrow. The intended sense of this specimen's cell subset or site label: bone marrow mononuclear cells depleted of CD138+ plasma/myeloma cells by negative magnetic selection. These receptor sequences come from a donor at least 40 years old with multiple myeloma.

With regard to this clonotype: This likely traces to a read error, being one base from a far larger clone. The chain joins TRBV6-9 to TRBJ2-6; 9 bases are a match to TRBD1. The CDR3 extends over 16 amino acids. CDR1 and CDR2 from the germline V gene are MNHGY and SVAAGI. The chain's CDR3 is CASQGQGASGANVLAF. For the CDR3, the DNA is TGTGCCAGTCAGGGACAGGGCGCCTCTGGGGCCAACGTCCTGGCTTTC.

This clonotype was seen repeatedly, ten times or more. The chain joins TRBV9 to TRBJ2-3, with D possibly matching TRBD1 (5 bases). The germline V gene encodes CDR1 SGDLS and CDR2 YYNGEE. Trimming removed 1 base from V and 2 bases from J, with 11 bases in between. CDR3 size: 15 residues. CDR3 bases: TGTGCCAGCAGCGTACGTAACAGGCTCACAGATACGCAGTATTTT. Translating gives CASSVRNRLTDTQYF.

This clonotype was found many times. J is TRBJ2-1 and V is TRBV11-2; perhaps TRBD2 as D (5 bases). The CDR3 has 18 amino acids. Trimming cost V 3 bases and J 0 bases, with 18 bases left between them. The germline CDR1 and CDR2 sequences are SGHAT and FQNNGV. The chain's CDR3 is CASSFIVGQRSSYNEQFF. The CDR3 region has the DNA TGTGCCAGCAGCTTTATTGTTGGGCAGCGGAGCTCCTACAATGAGCAGTTCTTC.

At least ten counts were recorded for this clonotype. The V call is TRBV3-1, the J call TRBJ2-1; 12 bases match TRBD2. V lost 10 bases and J lost 10; bases outside the gene matches: 8. The CDR3 extends over 13 amino acids. The germline V gene encodes CDR1 LGHDT and CDR2 YNNKEL (reference sequence). The CDR3 nucleotides are TGTGCCATTGCTAGCGGGAGGGCCGAAGAGCAGTTCTTC. It is translated as CAIASGRAEEQFF.

Comment on this clonotype: This sequence may be a read error, since a much larger clone differs from it by one base. The missing conserved phenylalanine or tryptophan at the end of this CDR3 makes a read error likely. The V gene is TRBV27, the J gene TRBJ2-7; D might be TRBD1 (5 bases). The CDR3 has 14 residues. Germline V gene data show CDR1 as MNHEY and CDR2 as SMNVEV (reference sequence). The germline V and J ends were trimmed by 3 bases and 9 bases, with 18 bases remaining between them. CDR3 residues: CASSLLGQGRRQYL. CDR3 nucleotides: TGTGCCAGCAGTTTGTTGGGGCAGGGTCGACGGCAGTACCTC.

This clonotype was seen at least ten times. The chain has TRBV28 and TRBJ2-7, with a weak D call TRBD2 (5 bases). Germline loops: CDR1 MDHEN, CDR2 SYDVKM. The V gene lost 8 bases and the J gene lost 2 bases, with 16 bases spanning the gap. The CDR3 runs to 14 residues. The CDR3 region is CASLTGVAPYEQYF. The DNA of the CDR3 is TGTGCCAGCCTTACCGGGGTAGCGCCCTACGAGCAGTACTTC.

Worth noting for this clonotype: Given a much more abundant clone one base away, this may be a read error. V is TRBV28 and J is TRBJ2-5, with 15 bases that match TRBD2. CDR3 length equals 15 residues. The V gene's germline CDR1 is MDHEN and CDR2 SYDVKM. J lost 3 bases, V lost 8 bases, and 4 bases had no gene match. CDR3 in amino acids: CASVGLAGGKETQYF. Written as DNA, the CDR3 is TGTGCCAGCGTGGGACTAGCGGGGGGAAAAGAGACCCAGTACTTC.

The table lists this clonotype with many counts. This chain links TRBV5-4 with TRBJ1-1; D is uncertain. This CDR3 has 14 residues. V dropped 2 bases and J dropped 2 bases, with 10 bases sitting between them. CDR1 and CDR2 from the germline V gene are SGHNT and YYREEE (reference sequence). The chain's CDR3 is CASSFEPTNTEAFF. The CDR3 DNA is TGTGCCAGCAGCTTTGAACCCACCAACACTGAAGCTTTCTTT. Filled out from reference TRBV5-4 and TRBJ1-1, the complete variable domain reads ETGVTQSPTHLIKTRGQQVTLRCSSQSGHNTVSWYQQALGQGPQFIFQYYREEENGRGNFPPRFSGLQFPNYSSELNVNALELDDSALYLCASSFEPTNTEAFFGQGTRLTVV.

This clonotype was seen ten or more times. A read error may account for a junction end that differs from germline. The chain combines TRBV2 with TRBJ2-5, with 8 bases matching TRBD1. Per the germline V gene, CDR1 is SNHLY and CDR2 is FYNNEI. This CDR3 spans 11 amino acids. CDR3 in DNA: TGTGCCAGCCATCAACCGGGACAGGCAAGCTTC. It specifies CASHQPGQASF.

Notes on this clonotype: This likely stems from a read error, as it lies one base from a far larger clone. The chain recombines TRBV7-2 with TRBJ2-1, with D uncertain. This CDR3 is built from 14 residues. Germline V gene sequence: CDR1 SGHTA, CDR2 FQGNSA. Written as DNA, the CDR3 is TGTGCCAGCAGCTTATCGCGAGTAGGGAATGAGCGGTTCTTC. The encoded protein is CASSLSRVGNERFF.

This clonotype occurred many times. CDR3 residues: CASSQDPETQYF. The CDR3 DNA is TGTGCCAGCAGCCAAGATCCGGAGACCCAGTACTTC. The V and J genes are TRBV3-1 and TRBJ2-5; D is undetermined. Deletions cut 0 bases from V and 5 bases from J, with 4 bases between. This CDR3 contains 12 residues. Germline assignment: CDR1 LGHDT and CDR2 YNNKEL (reference sequence).

As to this clonotype: A read error is possible here, since a much larger clone lies one base away. The chain couples TRBV5-1 to TRBJ1-5; 8 positions match TRBD1. Germline loops: CDR1 SGHRS, CDR2 YFSETQ. The junction had 6 bases not matched to a gene; V was cut back by 4 bases and J by 9 bases. This CDR3 has 13 amino acids. The CDR3 region has the DNA TGCGCCAGCAGCAGCGGACAGGGTCGGCCCCAGCATTTT. Encoded protein: CASSSGQGRPQHF. Drawing the rest from reference TRBV5-1 and TRBJ1-5, the complete variable domain is KAGVTQTPRYLIKTRGQQVTLSCSPISGHRSVSWYQQTPGQGLQFLFEYFSETQRNKGNFPGRFSGRQFSNSRSEMNVSTLELGDSALYLCASSSGQGRPQHFGDGTRLSIL.

Many counts were recorded for this clonotype. V is TRBV15 and J is TRBJ2-5; D assignment may be TRBD1 or TRBD2 (6 bases each). The CDR3 has 13 amino acids. V lost 5 bases and J 5 bases, leaving 12 bases between the germline ends. Germline V gives CDR1 LNHNV, CDR2 YYDKDF (reference sequence). CDR3 nucleotide sequence: TGTGCCACCAGCCTGGGGGGCATTGAGACCCAGTACTTC. Encoded protein: CATSLGGIETQYF.

This clonotype has ten or more counts. The V call is TRBV18, the J call TRBJ2-1; 9 bases line up with TRBD2. Per germline, CDR1 KGHSH and CDR2 LQKENI. Germline trimming cut 3 bases from V and 5 bases from J; bases unmatched to any gene: 8. The CDR3 is 16 amino acids. CDR3 nucleotides: TGTGCCAGCTCACCTCCAAGCGGGGGGACGAACAATGAGCAGTTCTTC. It is translated as CASSPPSGGTNNEQFF.

This clonotype occurred a few times. The chain links TRBV20-1 to TRBJ2-1; 14 nucleotides agree with TRBD2. CDR3 size: 16 residues. The V gene end was trimmed by 8 bases and the J gene end by 1 base; junction bases not matched to a gene: 7. The germline V gene encodes CDR1 DFQATT and CDR2 SNEGSKA (reference sequence). Here the CDR3 reads CSSGLAGASSYNEQFF. In DNA form, the CDR3 reads TGCAGTTCGGGACTAGCGGGAGCGTCTTCCTACAATGAGCAGTTCTTC.

This clonotype was seen repeatedly, ten times or more. The V call is TRBV4-1, the J call TRBJ2-2; the D is unclear. This CDR3 has 15 amino acids. V was trimmed by 0 bases and J by 0 bases, leaving 5 bases between them. In germline, CDR1 is MGHRA, CDR2 YSYEKL. The CDR3 sequence is CASSQERSNTGELFF. CDR3 in DNA: TGCGCCAGCAGCCAAGAGAGGTCGAACACCGGGGAGCTGTTTTTT.

The chain links TRBV11-2 to TRBJ1-5, with D tentatively TRBD1 (6 bases). V lost 5 bases and J lost 1, with 12 bases in between. CDR3 length: 15 residues. CDR1 and CDR2 (germline): SGHAT, FQNNGV. In DNA, the CDR3 is TGTGCCAGCAGCACCCAGGGGTTCAGCAATCAGCCCCAGCATTTT. Translation gives CASSTQGFSNQPQHF. Full variable domain (remainder filled in from reference TRBV11-2 and TRBJ1-5): EAGVAQSPRYKIIEKRQSVAFWCNPISGHATLYWYQQILGQGPKLLIQFQNNGVVDDSQLPKDRFSAERLKGVDSTLKIQPAKLEDSAVYLCASSTQGFSNQPQHFGDGTRLSIL.

There are many counts of this clonotype. J is TRBJ2-5 and V is TRBV5-4, with 12 bases matching TRBD2. The V segment lost 4 bases and the J segment 4 bases; nucleotides outside the gene matches: 5. The germline gives CDR1 SGHNT, CDR2 YYREEE (reference sequence). The CDR3 extends over 15 amino acids. CDR3 in amino acids: CASSPSGGAPETQYF. Here the CDR3 DNA reads TGTGCCAGCAGCCCTAGCGGGGGGGCCCCAGAGACCCAGTACTTC.

Comment on this clonotype: A much larger clone lies one base from this, so it may be a read error. This chain links TRBV20-1 with TRBJ2-5; D possibly uses TRBD1 or TRBD2 (5 bases each). Germline CDR1 is DFQATT and CDR2 is SNEGSKA (reference sequence). This CDR3 comprises 14 residues. The CDR3 DNA reads TGCAGTACTAGAGATGGTACAGGACTAGAGACCCAGTACTTC. It is translated as CSTRDGTGLETQYF.

This clonotype showed up many times. CDR3 loop: CASSLDPGPGTEAFF. The CDR3 DNA reads TGTGCCAGCAGCTTGGACCCCGGCCCCGGCACTGAAGCTTTCTTT. The chain carries TRBV5-6 and TRBJ1-1, with D unresolved. This CDR3 contains 15 residues. CDR1 SGHDT and CDR2 YYEEEE come from the germline V gene. Trimming shortened V by 0 bases and J by 4 bases, and 13 bases separated the two germline ends.

This clonotype has at least ten counts. Here the CDR3 DNA reads TGTGCCAGCAGTCTGTTCTGGAACACTGAAGCTTTCTTT. It translates to CASSLFWNTEAFF. This sequence joins TRBV27 and TRBJ1-1, with D hard to call. Trimming removed 5 bases from V and 1 base from J, with 8 bases in between. The CDR3 totals 13 residues. Germline CDR1 and CDR2: MNHEY and SMNVEV (reference sequence).

The sample holds one count of this clonotype. One junction end disagrees with the germline gene, perhaps due to a read error. The genes are TRBV10-1 and TRBJ1-5; no firm D call. The CDR3 has 14 residues. CDR1 WNHNN and CDR2 SYGVQD come from the germline V gene (reference sequence). The CDR3 DNA sequence: TGCGCCAGCAGTGGGTCAGCTTACAATCAGCCCCAGCGTTTT. Translating gives CASSGSAYNQPQRF.

This clonotype was seen a handful of times. The chain uses TRBV5-4 and TRBJ2-1; TRBD2 aligns across 7 bases. V was clipped by 4 bases and J by 0 bases; unmatched bases: 10. Per the germline V gene, CDR1 is SGHNT and CDR2 is YYREEE (reference sequence). The CDR3 length is 17 residues. CDR3 protein: CASSPGGAGSSYNEQFF. The CDR3 nucleotides read TGTGCCAGCAGCCCGGGAGGTGCGGGAAGCTCCTACAATGAGCAGTTCTTC.

This clonotype was recorded at least ten times. In DNA, the CDR3 is TGTGCCAGCAGGCGACTAGCGGGAGGTTTTATCGATGAGCAGTTCTTC. Amino acid sequence: CASRRLAGGFIDEQFF. The chain joins TRBV6-2 or TRBV6-3 to TRBJ2-1; 13 nucleotides match TRBD2. CDR3 length equals 16 residues. The J segment lost 8 bases and the V segment lost 6 bases, leaving 10 bases of the junction unmatched. Germline CDR1 MNHEY, CDR2 SVGEGT.

This clonotype was counted at least ten times. This chain uses TRBV20-1 with TRBJ2-7; possible D gene TRBD1, 5 bases. The ends were cut back, 3 bases at V and 0 bases at J, with 9 bases in the middle. Germline V CDR1 and CDR2: DFQATT, SNEGSKA (reference sequence). This CDR3 contains 13 residues. CDR3 protein: CSASKQASYEQYF. For the CDR3, the DNA is TGCAGTGCTAGCAAACAGGCCTCCTACGAGCAGTACTTC.

This clonotype was counted ten times or more. The CDR3 reads CAARGNTGELFF. CDR3 DNA: TGTGCCGCCCGGGGGAACACCGGGGAGCTGTTTTTT. The V gene is TRBV28, the J gene TRBJ2-2; weak D call: TRBD2 (5 bases). Trimming took 11 bases from V and 1 from J, leaving 8 bases between them. This CDR3 is 12 amino acids long. Germline lookup yields CDR1 MDHEN and CDR2 SYDVKM. The full variable domain, completed using reference TRBV28 and TRBJ2-2, is DVKVTQSSRYLVKRTGEKVFLECVQDMDHENMFWYRQDPGLGLRLIYFSYDVKMKEKGDIPEGYSVSREKKERFSLILESASTNQTSMYLCAARGNTGELFFGEGSRLTVL.

Regarding this clonotype: This could be a read error, since a much larger clone is one nucleotide away. This chain joins TRBV20-1 and TRBJ2-7; no reliable D call. CDR3 length: 12 residues. Per germline, CDR1 DFQATT and CDR2 SNEGSKA (reference sequence). The CDR3 nucleotides read TGCAGTGCTCGCCGGTTTACGAGTGAGCTGTACTTC. This sequence encodes CSARRFTSELYF.

The rearrangement links TRBV24-1 to TRBJ2-3, with D maybe TRBD2 (6 bases). CDR3 size: 15 residues. V was cut by 4 bases and J by 6 bases, with 16 bases left in between. Per germline, CDR1 KGHDR and CDR2 SFDVKD. CDR3 loop: CATSDLLAGIDTQYF. The CDR3 DNA is TGTGCCACCAGTGACTTGCTGGCGGGAATTGATACGCAGTATTTT.